Shown below are 26 T cell receptor beta chains from a single sample sequenced in a study of T-cell memory formation after mild COVID-19. Each CDR3 protein gets one entry after TCRdb re-called the 5' RACE reads with MiXCR. The sample has about 200,000 distinct CDR3 sequences, 9.5% seen once. Sequenced sample: PBMCs or a T cell subset sorted from them (not recorded which). All receptors derive from a man between 18 and 29 years old who had mild COVID-19 (a few samples of this study predate the infection). Cell type and time point are not known.

This clonotype has at least ten counts. The V and J genes are TRBV6-5 and TRBJ1-5; D gene unclear. CDR3 length equals 14 residues. Trimming stripped 3 bases from V and 3 bases from J, with 9 bases between. Germline CDR1 is MNHEY and CDR2 is SVGAGI. The CDR3 coding sequence is TGTGCCAGCAGTTATTTGGGGAACAATCAGCCCCAGCATTTT. It is translated as CASSYLGNNQPQHF.

V and J are TRBV20-1 and TRBJ1-1; D call uncertain. CDR1 DFQATT and CDR2 SNEGSKA come from the germline V gene (reference sequence). CDR3 length: 11 residues. With 1 base removed from V and 11 bases from J, the gap between germline ends came to 11 bases. CDR3 loop: CSARVPGQAFF. CDR3 sequence (DNA): TGCAGTGCTAGAGTCCCCGGGCAGGCTTTCTTT.

The chain links TRBV11-2 to TRBJ2-5, with D tentatively TRBD2 (5 bases). The CDR3 spans 16 residues. The germline V gene encodes CDR1 SGHAT and CDR2 FQNNGV. The ends were cut back, 5 bases at V and 5 bases at J, with 21 bases in the middle. The CDR3 is CASSPALMGRRETQYF. The CDR3 region has the DNA TGTGCCAGCAGCCCGGCCTTAATGGGCAGGAGGGAGACCCAGTACTTC.

The CDR3 region is CASSSTNKGYGYTF. Written as DNA, the CDR3 is TGTGCCAGCAGTTCCACTAATAAGGGCTATGGCTACACCTTC. The chain has TRBV27 and TRBJ1-2; D is unresolved. Germline V lookup: CDR1 MNHEY, CDR2 SMNVEV (reference sequence). Deletions cut 4 bases from V and 4 bases from J, with 13 bases between. The CDR3 totals 14 residues.

This clonotype has a count of ten or more. CDR3 in amino acids: CSVGVMGRVETQYF. DNA of the CDR3: TGCAGCGTTGGTGTCATGGGCAGGGTTGAGACCCAGTACTTC. The V gene is TRBV29-1, the J gene TRBJ2-5, with a tentative D call TRBD1 (5 bases). The V end was cut by 4 bases, the J end by 5 bases, with 17 bases between. CDR3 length equals 14 residues. The germline CDR1 and CDR2 sequences are SQVTM and ANQGSEA.

In this sample, this clonotype turned up a few times. V gene TRBV6-5 combines with J gene TRBJ1-1, with D perhaps TRBD1 (6 bases). The length of the CDR3 is 16 residues. The germline CDR1 and CDR2 sequences are MNHEY and SVGAGI. The V end was cut by 0 bases, the J end by 7 bases, with 18 bases between. CDR3 amino acids: CASSYSNTAPGDEAFF. The CDR3 DNA reads as TGTGCCAGCAGTTACTCGAACACAGCCCCAGGGGATGAAGCTTTCTTT.

This clonotype has more than one count but fewer than ten. The rearrangement joins TRBV7-2 to TRBJ1-1; D not resolved. CDR1 and CDR2 (germline): SGHTA, FQGNSA. The CDR3 sequence is 14 residues long. V was shortened by 6 bases and J by 6 bases, with 17 bases between the two germline ends. CDR3 nucleotide sequence: TGTGCCAGCAGACCAGACCCCAGTGGAGCTGAAGCTTTCTTT. Protein product: CASRPDPSGAEAFF. The entire variable domain, with the rest obtained from reference TRBV7-2 and TRBJ1-1, is as follows: GAGVSQSPSNKVTEKGKDVELRCDPISGHTALYWYRQSLGQGLEFLIYFQGNSAPDKSGLPSDRFSAERTGGSVSTLTIQRTQQEDSAVYLCASRPDPSGAEAFFGQGTRLTVV.

The chain combines TRBV7-3 with TRBJ2-2, with D perhaps matching TRBD2 (7 bases). Germline-derived CDR1 and CDR2 are SGHTA and FQGTGA. V gave up 1 base and J gave up 3 bases, with 9 bases separating them. The CDR3 is 15 amino acids. CDR3: CASSLRGGDTGELFF. In DNA, the CDR3 is TGTGCCAGCAGCTTAAGGGGGGGCGACACCGGGGAGCTGTTTTTT.

J is TRBJ1-1 and V is TRBV4-3; the D gene is possibly TRBD1 (5 bases). Germline V lookup: CDR1 LGHNA, CDR2 YSLEER. The CDR3 is 15 residues long. V lost 0 bases and J 4 bases, leaving 12 bases between the germline ends. This chain's CDR3 is CASSQDLGGPTEAFF. The DNA for the CDR3 is TGCGCCAGCAGCCAAGATCTCGGGGGACCCACTGAAGCTTTCTTT.

This clonotype was detected ten times or more. The rearrangement links TRBV3-1 to TRBJ2-7, with D perhaps TRBD2 (6 bases). Germline V gives CDR1 LGHDT, CDR2 YNNKEL (reference sequence). CDR3 size: 13 residues. Trimming removed 4 bases from V and 7 bases from J, with 14 bases in between. Written as DNA, the CDR3 is TGTGCCAGCAGCCGGGACTCCGGTCGAGAGCAGTACTTC. This encodes CASSRDSGREQYF.

A few counts support this clonotype. V is TRBV2 and J is TRBJ1-1; possibly TRBD1 for D (6 bases). This CDR3 contains 12 residues. V lost 7 bases and J 11 bases, leaving 17 bases between the germline ends. From germline, CDR1 is SNHLY and CDR2 FYNNEI. The CDR3 sequence is CASKGQSKSAFF. The CDR3 nucleotides read TGTGCCAGCAAAGGACAGTCCAAGTCGGCTTTCTTT.

This clonotype was picked up many times. The V and J genes are TRBV6-6 and TRBJ2-1; 11 bases are a match to TRBD2. After removal of 1 base from V and 6 bases from J, the junction contained 2 bases not matched to a gene. Germline V gene data show CDR1 as MNHNY and CDR2 as SVGAGI (reference sequence). This CDR3 spans 15 amino acids. CDR3 in amino acids: CASSYLAGGLNEQFF. Written as DNA, the CDR3 is TGTGCCAGCAGTTACTTAGCGGGGGGGCTCAATGAGCAGTTCTTC.

The sample holds a few counts of this clonotype. The gene calls are TRBV28 and TRBJ2-7, with D possibly being TRBD1 (5 bases). V was trimmed by 7 bases and J by 5 bases, leaving 15 bases between them. The CDR3 contains 13 residues. CDR1 is MDHEN and CDR2 is SYDVKM in the germline V gene. This CDR3 is CASKHGARNEQYV. In DNA, the CDR3 is TGTGCCAGCAAACATGGGGCAAGGAACGAGCAGTACGTC.

The table lists this clonotype with a few counts. The genes are TRBV7-8 and TRBJ2-7; D may be TRBD1 (5 bases). The V and J ends lost 4 bases and 9 bases respectively, with 16 bases between them. Germline CDR1 and CDR2: SGHVS and FQNEAQ. The CDR3 is made up of 13 amino acids. CDR3 amino acids: CASSSLATERQYV. The CDR3 nucleotides are TGTGCCAGCAGCTCACTTGCGACAGAACGGCAGTACGTC.

The CDR3 spells CASSQVRYTGELFF. For the CDR3, the DNA is TGTGCCAGCAGCCAAGTCCGGTACACCGGGGAGCTGTTTTTT. This chain links TRBV3-1 with TRBJ2-2; D not certain. Between the trimmed V and J ends, which lost 1 base and 3 bases, there was a span of 6 bases. The length of the CDR3 is 14 residues. Per the germline V gene, CDR1 is LGHDT and CDR2 is YNNKEL (reference sequence).

DNA of the CDR3: TGTGCCAGCGGGGGCTCGATGATGGACGAGCAGTACGTC. This sequence encodes CASGGSMMDEQYV. V and J are TRBV6-6 and TRBJ2-7; TRBD1 might be the D (6 bases). V was pared by 8 bases and J by 5 bases, with 16 bases between. The CDR3 totals 13 residues. CDR1 is MNHNY, CDR2 SVGAGI, per germline (reference sequence).

This clonotype was observed a few times. The chain couples TRBV20-1 to TRBJ2-7, with D hard to call. V lost 4 bases to trimming and J lost 2 bases, with 15 bases between them. This CDR3 is built from 14 residues. The germline V gene encodes CDR1 DFQATT and CDR2 SNEGSKA (reference sequence). The CDR3 DNA reads as TGCAGTGCTACGCCCCTTTCTCCGCCCTACGAGCAGTACGTC. It codes for CSATPLSPPYEQYV.

The rearrangement links TRBV15 to TRBJ2-3; TRBD1 or TRBD2 may be the D gene (5 bases each). The CDR3 is 14 residues long. Trimming removed 3 bases at V and 8 bases at J, with 15 bases between. From germline, CDR1 is LNHNV and CDR2 YYDKDF (reference sequence). The CDR3 reads CATSSGDRRGTQYF. In DNA, the CDR3 is TGTGCCACCAGCAGTGGGGACCGTCGGGGTACGCAGTATTTT.

The rearrangement joins TRBV7-2 to TRBJ1-2; 7 bases line up with TRBD1. The CDR3 contains 13 residues. V lost 6 bases and J lost 3; bases outside the gene matches: 4. Germline values: CDR1 SGHTA, CDR2 FQGNSA. CDR3 nucleotides: TGTGCCAGCAGACCCACAGGGGACTATGGCTACACCTTC. Translation: CASRPTGDYGYTF.

This chain uses TRBV6-2 or TRBV6-3 with TRBJ2-7; tentatively, D is TRBD2 (6 bases). Trimming pared 6 bases from V and 3 bases from J, leaving 18 bases between. The CDR3 is 15 residues long. Germline values: CDR1 MNHEY, CDR2 SVGEGT. CDR3 nucleotides: TGTGCCAGCAGCAAACCCGGGACTGTAGGCTACGAGCAGTACGTC. Translated, it gives CASSKPGTVGYEQYV.

V and J are TRBV12-3 or TRBV12-4 and TRBJ1-1; D perhaps matches TRBD1 (5 bases). V lost 6 bases and J lost 8, with 10 bases in between. The CDR3 extends over 11 amino acids. The CDR3 sequence: CASRWDPEAFF. CDR3 in DNA: TGTGCCAGCAGATGGGACCCCGAAGCTTTCTTT.

The DNA of the CDR3 is TGCGCCAGCAGCGACCAATCGCTATCCTTTACGGTGTACTTC. Residues: CASSDQSLSFTVYF. The gene calls are TRBV5-1 and TRBJ2-5, with D hard to call. The germline gives CDR1 SGHRS, CDR2 YFSETQ. Trimming removed 4 bases at V and 13 bases at J, with 23 bases between. The CDR3 runs 14 residues. Based on the CDR3 plus reference TRBV5-1 and TRBJ2-5, the full variable domain is KAGVTQTPRYLIKTRGQQVTLSCSPISGHRSVSWYQQTPGQGLQFLFEYFSETQRNKGNFPGRFSGRQFSNSRSEMNVSTLELGDSALYLCASSDQSLSFTVYFGPGTRLLVL.

J is TRBJ2-1 and V is TRBV11-1; 7 bases map to TRBD2. The CDR3 contains 17 residues. Germline loops: CDR1 SGHAT, CDR2 FQDESV (reference sequence). J gave up 0 bases and V 8 bases, and 13 bases lay outside the gene matches. The CDR3 region has the DNA TGTGCCAGCGCTTTGGTCTGGGGGGGAGGCTCCTACAATGAGCAGTTCTTC. It codes for CASALVWGGGSYNEQFF.

The chain is built from TRBV29-1 and TRBJ1-2; D gene unclear. V was clipped by 6 bases and J by 2 bases, with 7 bases between them. The CDR3 is 11 amino acids. Germline assignment: CDR1 SQVTM and CDR2 ANQGSEA. The chain's CDR3 is CSVTTNYGYTF. The CDR3 region has the DNA TGCAGCGTGACAACCAACTATGGCTACACCTTC.

This clonotype was counted ten times or more. The chain combines TRBV7-2 with TRBJ1-2; the D is unclear. The CDR3 has 16 residues. V lost 0 bases and J lost 2, with 13 bases in between. Germline lookup yields CDR1 SGHTA and CDR2 FQGNSA. CDR3 sequence: CASSLAHNPWNYGYTF. The CDR3 bases are TGTGCCAGCAGCTTAGCGCATAATCCATGGAACTATGGCTACACCTTC.

The CDR3 sequence is CASSLASSVQPQHF. The CDR3 DNA follows: TGTGCCAGCAGTTTAGCCAGCTCTGTTCAGCCCCAGCATTTT. The rearrangement uses TRBV12-3 or TRBV12-4 and TRBJ1-5; no clear D. The CDR3 is made up of 14 amino acids. V was pared by 0 bases and J by 6 bases, with 9 bases between.